This record looks at one T cell receptor (beta chain) sequence and its context. This sample is drawn from a study of human T cells and chemical hapten exposure. CDR1 and CDR2 (germline): MDHEN, SYDVKM. The CDR3 has 12 amino acids. Trimming took 7 bases from V and 4 from J, leaving 11 bases between them. One entry per CDR3 protein results from TCRdb running MiXCR on the RACE reads. Counted here are 330,000 or so distinct CDR3 sequences, 6% to 7% occurring once; the ten biggest clones make up under 7%. Time point given: patch test 2, 6 weeks after DPC sensitization. Treatment of the sample: therapeutic diphenylcyclopropenone sensitization with weekly scalp DPC.

This sequence originates from a woman aged 18-35 years with alopecia areata. Some clones in this sample may be carry-over from other donors' samples. The chain is built from TRBV28 and TRBJ2-7; a possible D gene is TRBD1 (6 bases). Sequencing was performed on whole blood, taken in connection with sensitization to the hapten diphenylcyclopropenone (DPC). The CDR3 spells CASTHDRYEQYF. CDR3 DNA sequence: TGTGCCAGCACCCACGACAGGTACGAGCAGTACTTC. Full variable domain (remainder filled in from reference TRBV28 and TRBJ2-7): DVKVTQSSRYLVKRTGEKVFLECVQDMDHENMFWYRQDPGLGLRLIYFSYDVKMKEKGDIPEGYSVSREKKERFSLILESASTNQTSMYLCASTHDRYEQYFGPGTRLTVT.